The clone carrying this TCR beta chain has a handful of counts. Its antigen is still unknown. Every sample had a minimum of 6 million PBMCs isolated. Extraction of total RNA produced a minimum of 6 micrograms from each sample. This sample stems from a study of blood T cells in healthy people across ages. General observations from the study: A roughly linear fall in TCR beta diversity per million T cells was seen with increasing age.

With V trimmed by 2 bases and J by 11 bases, 8 bases remained unmatched. Germline V gene lookup returns CDR1 DFQATT and CDR2 SNEGSKA (reference sequence). This CDR3 is 14 amino acids long. Next came a second PCR, run for 7 to 11 cycles, which used a sample-barcoded 5' primer along with a J-beta primer mix. In TCRdb, the 5' RACE reads were re-called with MiXCR into one record per CDR3 protein. The sample holds about 750,000 distinct CDR3 sequences; 50% to 65% are singletons and the top ten take approximately 41%. The specimen sequenced was blood. This rearrangement joins TRBV20-1 to TRBJ2-1; 11 bases align to TRBD2. This sequence was found in a man aged 80 or over in good health. CDR3 sequence: CSARKTSGNSKQFF. In nucleotides, the CDR3 is TGCAGTGCTAGAAAGACTAGCGGGAACAGTAAGCAGTTCTTC.